This TCR beta chain was recorded in a study of T cells in Graves' hyperthyroidism and ophthalmopathy. Study-level points and caveats: By a 13 V-J model, ophthalmopathy was set apart from stable hyperthyroidism.

This clonotype was recorded many times. The antigen remains undetermined. Patients aged 18 to 65 with hyperthyroidism were newly diagnosed, with duration under 2 months. TCR beta CDR3 regions were amplified from RNA. During a first-round RT-PCR of the TCR CDR3, the HTBI primer set was used. Using its own MiXCR run on the multiplex PCR reads, TCRdb lists one record per CDR3 protein. Counted here are 450,000 to 700,000 distinct CDR3 sequences, roughly 46% occurring once; the ten biggest clones make up more than 7%. This sequence was found in a young woman with Graves' hyperthyroidism. Input material: peripheral blood or thyroid tissue (not recorded which).

The CDR3 region has the DNA TGTGCCACCCAAGTATTTGGACTAGACGATCGCGAGCAGTACTTC. Amino acid sequence: CATQVFGLDDREQYF. The genes are TRBV10-3 and TRBJ2-7; 7 bases agree with TRBD2. In germline, CDR1 is ENHRY, CDR2 SYGVKD. The CDR3 consists of 15 residues. With 10 bases clipped from V and 6 bases from J, the junction kept 18 bases outside the gene matches.